This record concerns one T cell receptor beta chain sequence. Antigen: not known. Measured with immunoSEQ multiplex PCR; TCRdb has only the in-frame clones, and not every one. The sample lists around 120,000 clones, less than 90% occurring once. The sample comes from a study of identifying expanded T cells in peripheral blood. Whole-study findings and limits: Roughly 1.2 clones differed between technical replicates, versus approximately 16 and 20 over time.

This CDR3 contains 19 residues. During the collection period, no donor immune events like infections were recorded. The specimen sequenced was blood. The receptor's source is a person aged 18 to 70 in good health. The chain uses TRBV21-1 and TRBJ2-1; TRBD2 is taken as the D call from the table, unchecked against the DNA. TRBV21-1 is given as a pseudogene. In nucleotides, the CDR3 is TGTGCCAGCAGCCAAGGAGGGCTAGCGGGGGGTAACGCCTACAATGAGCAGTTCTTC. This gives the protein CASSQGGLAGGNAYNEQFF.